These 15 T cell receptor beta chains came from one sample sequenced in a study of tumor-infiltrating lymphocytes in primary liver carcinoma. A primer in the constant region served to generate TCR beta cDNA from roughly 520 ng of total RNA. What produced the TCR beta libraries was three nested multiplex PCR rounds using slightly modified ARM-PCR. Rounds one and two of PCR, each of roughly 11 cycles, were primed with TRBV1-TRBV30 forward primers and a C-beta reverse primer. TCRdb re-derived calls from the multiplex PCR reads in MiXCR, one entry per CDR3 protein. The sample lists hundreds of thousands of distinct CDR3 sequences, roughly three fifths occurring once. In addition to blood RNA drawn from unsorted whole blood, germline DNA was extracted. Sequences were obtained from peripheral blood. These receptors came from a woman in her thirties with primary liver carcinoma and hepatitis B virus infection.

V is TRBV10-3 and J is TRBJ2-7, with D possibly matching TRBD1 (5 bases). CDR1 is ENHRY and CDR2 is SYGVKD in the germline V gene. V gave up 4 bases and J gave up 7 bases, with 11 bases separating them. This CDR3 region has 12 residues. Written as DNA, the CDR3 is TGTGCCATCAGTGCGCCGGCAGGGGAGCAGTACTTC. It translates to CAISAPAGEQYF.

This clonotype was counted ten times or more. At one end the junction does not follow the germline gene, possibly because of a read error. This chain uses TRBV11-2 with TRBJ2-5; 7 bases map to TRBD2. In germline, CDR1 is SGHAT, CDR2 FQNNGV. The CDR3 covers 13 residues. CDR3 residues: CASGLYGRETQYF. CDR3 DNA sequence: TGTGCCAGCGGCTTATATGGGCGGGAGACCCAGTATTTC. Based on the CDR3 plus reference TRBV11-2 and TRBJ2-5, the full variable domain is EAGVAQSPRYKIIEKRQSVAFWCNPISGHATLYWYQQILGQGPKLLIQFQNNGVVDDSQLPKDRFSAERLKGVDSTLKIQPAKLEDSAVYLCASGLYGRETQYFGPGTRLLVL.

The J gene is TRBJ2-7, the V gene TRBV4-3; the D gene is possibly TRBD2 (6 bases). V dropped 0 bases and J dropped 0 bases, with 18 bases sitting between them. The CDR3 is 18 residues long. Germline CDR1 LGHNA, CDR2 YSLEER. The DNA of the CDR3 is TGCGCCAGCAGCCAAGATTGGGCAGGATTGGGGGGCTCCTACGAGCAGTACTTC. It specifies CASSQDWAGLGGSYEQYF.

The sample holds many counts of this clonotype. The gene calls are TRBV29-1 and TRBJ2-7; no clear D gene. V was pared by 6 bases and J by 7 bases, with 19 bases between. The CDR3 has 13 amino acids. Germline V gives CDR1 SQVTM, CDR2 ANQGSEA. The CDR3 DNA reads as TGCAGCGTCAGTAGCCAGGCCAATGGAGAGCAGTACTTC. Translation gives CSVSSQANGEQYF.

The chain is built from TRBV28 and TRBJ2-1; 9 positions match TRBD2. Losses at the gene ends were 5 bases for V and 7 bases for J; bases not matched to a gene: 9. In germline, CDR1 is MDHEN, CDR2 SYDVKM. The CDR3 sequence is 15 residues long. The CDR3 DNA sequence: TGTGCCAGCAGTGGGACTAGCCCCCGAACGAATGAGCAGTTCTTC. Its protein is CASSGTSPRTNEQFF.

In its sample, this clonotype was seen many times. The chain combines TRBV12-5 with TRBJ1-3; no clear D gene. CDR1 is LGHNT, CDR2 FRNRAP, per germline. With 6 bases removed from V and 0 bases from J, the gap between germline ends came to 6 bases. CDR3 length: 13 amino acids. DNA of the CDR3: TGTGCTAGTGGGGCAGCCTCTGGAAACACCATATATTTT. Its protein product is CASGAASGNTIYF. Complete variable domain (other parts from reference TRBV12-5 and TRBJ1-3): DARVTQTPRHKVTEMGQEVTMRCQPILGHNTVFWYRQTMMQGLELLAYFRNRAPLDDSGMPKDRFSAEMPDATLATLKIQPSEPRDSAVYFCASGAASGNTIYFGEGSWLTVV.

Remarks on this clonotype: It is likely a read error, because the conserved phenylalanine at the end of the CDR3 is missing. In DNA form, the CDR3 reads TGCAGCGTTGGGAAGGGGACAGGGAACACCGGGGAGCTGTTTTCT. Translation gives CSVGKGTGNTGELFS. The rearrangement joins TRBV29-1 to TRBJ2-2; 8 bases match TRBD1. The CDR3 covers 15 residues. The V and J ends lost 4 bases and 1 base, in that order; junction bases with no gene match: 5. In germline, CDR1 is SQVTM, CDR2 ANQGSEA.

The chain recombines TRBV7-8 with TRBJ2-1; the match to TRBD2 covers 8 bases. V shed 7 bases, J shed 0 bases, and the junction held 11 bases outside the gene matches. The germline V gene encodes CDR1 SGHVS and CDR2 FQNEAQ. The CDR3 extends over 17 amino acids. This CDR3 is CASNRAGGGSSYNEQFF. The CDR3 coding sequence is TGTGCCAGCAATCGGGCGGGGGGAGGGAGCTCCTACAATGAGCAGTTCTTC. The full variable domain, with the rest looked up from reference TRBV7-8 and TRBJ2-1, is GAGVSQSPRYKVAKRGQDVALRCDPISGHVSLFWYQQALGQGPEFLTYFQNEAQLDKSGLPSDRFFAERPEGSVSTLKIQRTQQEDSAVYLCASNRAGGGSSYNEQFFGPGTRLTVL.

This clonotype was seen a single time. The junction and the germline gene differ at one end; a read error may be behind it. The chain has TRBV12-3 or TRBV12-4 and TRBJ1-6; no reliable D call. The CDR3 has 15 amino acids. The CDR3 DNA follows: TGTGCCAGCAGTTTAGCGCTCGGGGTAAATTCACTCCTCCACTTT. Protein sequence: CASSLALGVNSLLHF.

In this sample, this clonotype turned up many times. This chain's CDR3 is CASRPPSVQETQYF. DNA of the CDR3: TGTGCCAGCAGACCGCCTAGCGTACAAGAGACCCAGTACTTC. J is TRBJ2-5 and V is TRBV7-8; perhaps TRBD2 as D (6 bases). Trimming left V 6 bases short and J 2 bases short, with 13 bases between. CDR3 length: 14 residues. Per the germline V gene, CDR1 is SGHVS and CDR2 is FQNEAQ.

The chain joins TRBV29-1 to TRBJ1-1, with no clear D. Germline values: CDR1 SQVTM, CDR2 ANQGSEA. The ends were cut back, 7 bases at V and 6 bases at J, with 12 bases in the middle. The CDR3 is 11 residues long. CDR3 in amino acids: CSALGRSEAFF. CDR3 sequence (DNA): TGCAGCGCCCTGGGGAGATCTGAAGCTTTCTTT.

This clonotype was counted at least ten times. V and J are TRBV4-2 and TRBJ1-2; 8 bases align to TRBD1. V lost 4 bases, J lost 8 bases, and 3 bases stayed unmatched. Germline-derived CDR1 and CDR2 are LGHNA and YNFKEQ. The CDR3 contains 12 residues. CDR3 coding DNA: TGTGCCAGCAGCCGGACAGGGCTAGGCTACACCTTC. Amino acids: CASSRTGLGYTF.

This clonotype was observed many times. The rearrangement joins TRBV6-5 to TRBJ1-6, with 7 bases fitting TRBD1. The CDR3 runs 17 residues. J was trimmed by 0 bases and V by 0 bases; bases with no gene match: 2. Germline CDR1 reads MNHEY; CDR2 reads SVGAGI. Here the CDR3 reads CASSYSAGGSYNSPLHF. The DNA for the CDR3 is TGTGCCAGCAGTTACTCGGCAGGGGGCTCCTATAATTCACCCCTCCACTTT.

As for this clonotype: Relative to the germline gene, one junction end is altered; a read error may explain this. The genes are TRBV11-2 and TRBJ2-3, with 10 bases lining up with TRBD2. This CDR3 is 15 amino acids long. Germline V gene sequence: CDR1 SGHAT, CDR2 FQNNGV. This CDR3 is CASSSGSGRVDRQYF. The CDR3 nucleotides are TGTGCTAGCAGCTCAGGAAGCGGGAGGGTAGATAGGCAGTATTTT.

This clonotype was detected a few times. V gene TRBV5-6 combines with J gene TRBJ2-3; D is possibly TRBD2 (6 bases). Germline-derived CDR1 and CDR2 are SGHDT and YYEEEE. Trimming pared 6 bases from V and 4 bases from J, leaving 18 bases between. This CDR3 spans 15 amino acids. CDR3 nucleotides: TGTGCCAGCAACCCTAATAGCGGTTGGTCAGATACGCAGTATTTT. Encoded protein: CASNPNSGWSDTQYF.